These 9 T cell receptor beta chains originate from one sample sequenced in a study of blood T cell repertoires in COVID-19. TCRdb keeps only in-frame clones here, not all; method: immunoSEQ multiplex PCR. Here the sample spans 150,000 to 200,000 clones, about 88% being singletons. The sample comprised peripheral blood. Source of these receptors: a man aged 18 to 29 who had recovered from COVID-19.

The genes are TRBV25-1 and TRBJ1-4; D remains ambiguous. The V and J ends lost 5 bases and 8 bases respectively, with 12 bases between them. The CDR3 has 13 residues. The germline V gene has CDR1 MGHDK and CDR2 SYGVNS. The CDR3 protein is CASSPGGEEKLFF. In DNA, the CDR3 is TGTGCCAGCAGTCCGGGAGGAGAGGAAAAACTGTTTTTT.

The rearrangement uses TRBV3-1 (or the pseudogene TRBV3-2) and TRBJ2-6; 8 nucleotides line up with TRBD1. The V segment lost 0 bases and the J segment 2 bases; nucleotides outside the gene matches: 6. CDR1 is LGHDT and CDR2 is YNNKEL in the germline V gene (reference sequence). This CDR3 has 18 residues. The CDR3 region has the DNA TGTGCCAGCAGCCAAGACAGGGGGCAGTTCCCTGGGGCCAACGTCCTGACTTTC. Encoded protein: CASSQDRGQFPGANVLTF.

Here the CDR3 DNA reads TGTGCCAGCAGTTTGGGCAGCTTAGCCAAAAACATTCAGTACTTC. As protein: CASSLGSLAKNIQYF. V gene TRBV28 combines with J gene TRBJ2-4, with D hard to call. This CDR3 spans 15 amino acids. Looked up from germline, CDR1 is MDHEN and CDR2 is SYDVKM. Between the trimmed V and J ends, which lost 3 bases and 0 bases, there was a span of 9 bases.

The V and J genes are TRBV27 and TRBJ2-1, with D perhaps matching TRBD2 (6 bases). The germline gives CDR1 MNHEY, CDR2 SMNVEV (reference sequence). This CDR3 spans 16 amino acids. Deletions cut 7 bases from V and 0 bases from J, with 16 bases between. CDR3 DNA: TGTGCCAGCACCACCGGAGGGCCCTTCTCCTACAATGAGCAGTTCTTC. Encoded protein: CASTTGGPFSYNEQFF.

In nucleotides, the CDR3 is TGTGCCAGCAGTATACGGACACGCACAGATACGCAGTATTTT. As protein: CASSIRTRTDTQYF. The gene calls are TRBV27 and TRBJ2-3; weak D call: TRBD1 (5 bases). Trimming cost V 5 bases and J 1 base, with 10 bases left between them. This CDR3 has 14 residues. In germline, CDR1 is MNHEY, CDR2 SMNVEV (reference sequence).

V gene TRBV19 combines with J gene TRBJ2-1, with D possibly matching TRBD2 (5 bases). This CDR3 is 16 amino acids long. Trimming shortened V by 3 bases and J by 3 bases, and 15 bases separated the two germline ends. Germline V lookup: CDR1 LNHDA, CDR2 SQIVND (reference sequence). CDR3 residues: CASSIGGQRLYNEQFF. Here the CDR3 DNA reads TGTGCCAGTAGTATTGGCGGCCAGCGGCTCTACAATGAGCAGTTCTTC.

J is TRBJ1-2 and V is TRBV30, with 7 positions matching TRBD1. This CDR3 has 13 residues. The germline V gene has CDR1 GTSNPN and CDR2 SVGIG (reference sequence). V dropped 2 bases and J dropped 4; count of bases not matched to a gene: 4. For the CDR3, the DNA is TGTGCCTGGAGTAAGACAGGGTCCTATGGCTACACCTTC. Residues: CAWSKTGSYGYTF.

The chain employs TRBV5-6 and TRBJ2-2; 8 nucleotides agree with TRBD2. Germline CDR1 is SGHDT and CDR2 is YYEEEE. The CDR3 loop spans 13 amino acids. With V trimmed by 6 bases and J by 6 bases, 4 bases remained unmatched. The CDR3 loop reads CASTREGAGELFF. The CDR3 DNA reads as TGTGCCAGCACCCGGGAGGGGGCCGGGGAGCTGTTTTTT.

This chain uses TRBV3-1 (or the pseudogene TRBV3-2) with TRBJ2-1; 10 bases line up with TRBD1. Trimming removed 4 bases from V and 4 bases from J; junction bases left unmatched: 7. Per the germline V gene, CDR1 is LGHDT and CDR2 is YNNKEL (reference sequence). There are 16 residues in the CDR3. This CDR3 reads CASSRTGTGAYNEQFF. CDR3 DNA sequence: TGTGCCAGCAGCCGGACCGGGACAGGGGCGTACAATGAGCAGTTCTTC.